The clone carrying this TCR beta chain was seen a handful of times. The sample's time point: patch test 1, 2 weeks after DPC sensitization. The treatment is: therapeutic diphenylcyclopropenone sensitization with weekly scalp DPC. The CDR3 length is 11 residues. Germline V gene lookup returns CDR1 ENHRY and CDR2 SYGVKD. The J segment lost 8 bases and the V segment lost 6 bases, leaving 3 bases of the junction unmatched. Each CDR3 protein gets one entry after TCRdb re-called the RACE reads with MiXCR. This table has 60,000 to 80,000 distinct CDR3 sequences, 25% to 40% appearing once. This sample was taken from a study of human T cells and chemical hapten exposure.

This specimen was whole blood, taken in connection with sensitization to the hapten diphenylcyclopropenone (DPC). The receptor was isolated from a middle-aged man with alopecia areata. Some clones in this sample may be carry-over from other donors' samples. This sequence joins TRBV10-3 and TRBJ1-2; 7 nucleotides align to TRBD1. The CDR3 bases are TGTGCCATCAGAGACAGGGAGGGCTACACCTTC. The encoded protein is CAIRDREGYTF.